Listed below are T cell receptor beta chains from one sample, sequenced in a study of T cells in narcolepsy. Only in-frame clones appear in the TCRdb table, and some are missing; sequencing was by immunoSEQ multiplex PCR. The profile covers tens of thousands of clones, with 85% appearing a single time and 1% to 1.5% taken by the ten largest. The sample consisted of CD45RA- memory CD4+ T cells from PBMCs. The origin of the receptors is a human donor with narcolepsy. CDR3s include the opening cysteine and the closing phenylalanine or tryptophan. A D gene is named only where the DNA matches it firmly. The size entry is marked missing in some rows and otherwise reads once, few, many or a size class.

j_call d_call clone_size v_call cdr3_nt cdr3_aa
TRBJ2-7 TRBD1 NA TRBV5-1 TGCGCCAGCAGCTTGGGGACAGGTAGCGAGCAGTACTTC CASSLGTGSEQYF
TRBJ2-2 TRBD2 NA TRBV7-8 TGTGCCAGCAGCCCGTTCGGGAGGGCCATCACCGGGGAGCTGTTTTTT CASSPFGRAITGELFF
TRBJ2-3 TRBD2 NA TRBV27 TGTGCCAGCAGCCAACGCCGACTAGCGAGTTTCACAGATACGCAGTATTTT CASSQRRLASFTDTQYF
TRBJ2-3 NA NA TRBV6-1 TGTGCCAGCAGTGAAAGGAGGAATAGTGGGATCCCGTCTAGTAATACGCAGTATTTT CASSERRNSGIPSSNTQYF
TRBJ2-5 TRBD2 NA TRBV5-5 TGTGCCAGCAGCAGGGCGGGACTAGCGGGAGTACCGGGAGAGACCCAGTACTTC CASSRAGLAGVPGETQYF
TRBJ1-2 TRBD1 NA TRBV18 TGTGCCAGCTCACTTCAGGGGGGTGGCTACACCTTC CASSLQGGGYTF
TRBJ2-5 NA NA TRBV30 TGTGCCTGGACAGTCGGAGGGCCAGAGACCCAGTACTTC CAWTVGGPETQYF
TRBJ1-2 TRBD1 NA TRBV11-2 TGTGCCAGCAGCACCAAGACAGGGAATGGCTACACCTTC CASSTKTGNGYTF
TRBJ2-7 TRBD2 NA TRBV19 TGTGCCAGTAGTGCCCGGGAGGGAGGGGGCTACGAGCAGTACTTC CASSAREGGGYEQYF
TRBJ2-1 TRBD2 few TRBV7-9 TGTGCCAGCAGCCCGAAGGCGACTAGCGGGCGCTACAATGAGCAGTTCTTC CASSPKATSGRYNEQFF
TRBJ1-1 NA NA TRBV7-9 TGTGCCACCCGGGACACTGAAGCTTTCTTT CATRDTEAFF
TRBJ2-1 NA NA TRBV9 TGTGCCAGCAGCGTAGCATTAGCTAATTTGATGTACAATGAGCAGTTCTTC CASSVALANLMYNEQFF
TRBJ2-7 NA NA TRBV9 TGTGCCAGCAGCCGGAGAGGGGGTAGAAACGAGCAGTACTTC CASSRRGGRNEQYF
TRBJ1-2 NA few TRBV6-5 TGTGCCAGCACCCCAGGCAGGGTTGGCTACACCTTC CASTPGRVGYTF
TRBJ1-1 TRBD1 once TRBV2 TGTGCCAGCAGTGAAGTACGACAGGGCGGGGAAGCTTTCTTT CASSEVRQGGEAFF
TRBJ2-1 NA NA TRBV5-1 TGCGCCAGCAGCTTTGCCACAGGGAATGAGCAGTTCTTC CASSFATGNEQFF
TRBJ2-1 TRBD2 NA TRBV5-5 TGTGCCAGCAGCTTATGGGGGGAGGGCCTTGGCGAGCAGTTCTTC CASSLWGEGLGEQFF
TRBJ1-1 NA few TRBV28 TGTGCCAGTAAAACAGCGAACACTGAAGCTTTCTTT CASKTANTEAFF
TRBJ2-5 NA NA TRBV5-8 TGTGCCAGCAGCCCAACTAGCTTGCACCAGTACTTC CASSPTSLHQYF
TRBJ2-1 NA NA TRBV27 TGTGCCAGCTCCTTCCAGGTGAGCTCCTACAATGAGCAGTTCTTC CASSFQVSSYNEQFF
TRBJ1-2 NA once TRBV5-1 TGCGCCAGCAGCTTGACCGGGGATCCCTCGTATGGCTACACCTTC CASSLTGDPSYGYTF
TRBJ2-2 NA NA TRBV9 TGTGCCAGCAGCGCGCAGCGTCTCCTATTAACCGGGGAGCTGTTTTTT CASSAQRLLLTGELFF
TRBJ2-6 NA NA TRBV7-9 TGTGCCAGCAGCCGGAGCTCTGGGGCCAACGTCCTGACTTTC CASSRSSGANVLTF
TRBJ2-3 TRBD2 once TRBV4-1 TGCGCCAGCAGCCAAGAAGGGAGGGCGTACGCAGATACGCAGTATTTT CASSQEGRAYADTQYF